This T cell receptor beta chain came from a study of blood T cell repertoires in COVID-19. The germline CDR1 and CDR2 sequences are SGHNT and YYREEE (reference sequence). The CDR3 runs 14 residues. With 4 bases removed from V and 1 base from J, the gap between germline ends came to 11 bases. The method was immunoSEQ multiplex PCR; TCRdb's version includes in-frame clones alone and lacks a portion of them. Altogether about 54,000 clones are present, roughly 79% being singletons, with the ten largest covering around 5.3%. Sequencing was performed on peripheral blood. This clonotype was obtained from a woman in her sixties with acute or convalescent COVID-19. V is TRBV5-4 and J is TRBJ1-1; perhaps TRBD1 as D (5 bases). The CDR3 protein is CASSRGTRNTEAFF. DNA for the CDR3: TGTGCCAGCAGCCGGGGGACGAGGAACACTGAAGCTTTCTTT.